This TCR beta chain was documented in a study of T cell responses to AZD1222 COVID-19 vaccine. A remark on this clone: Its target is not known. Other DNA sequences within the sample encode an identical CDR3.

CDR1 is DFQATT, CDR2 SNEGSKA, per germline (reference sequence). The V end lost 1 base, the J end lost 3 bases, and 1 base lay between the germline ends. The CDR3 runs to 10 residues. The study pooled second doses at about 4 or about 12 weeks. TCRdb keeps only in-frame clones here, not all; method: immunoSEQ multiplex PCR. Of some 250,000 clones in the sample, 90% to 95% were seen once. Study-level results: Vaccination with two AZD1222 doses was followed by a rise in Spike-specific TCR breadth and depth. Only after the peak T cell response were repertoires sampled. The sample set comprised mostly white British donors with more females, and clonal diversity was possibly underestimated.

The TCR sequence derives from an adult who received the AZD1222 COVID-19 vaccine. V usage is TRBV20-1 and J usage is TRBJ2-7; D ambiguous. Sequenced here: peripheral blood, sampled 28 days after the second AZD1222 dose. The CDR3 region is CSARGYEQYF. The CDR3 DNA follows: TGCAGTGCTAGAGGCTACGAGCAGTACTTC.